This T cell receptor beta chain stems from a study of blood T cell repertoires in COVID-19. Profiled with immunoSEQ multiplex PCR; TCRdb holds only in-frame clones, not every one. Of under 350,000 clones in the sample, more than 75% were seen once. The count of this clone is one. The CDR3 is 15 residues long. The trim removed 7 bases at V and 1 base at J, leaving 7 bases unmatched. Germline loops: CDR1 MNHEY, CDR2 SMNVEV (reference sequence). Sample: PBMCs or T cells enriched from blood (not recorded which). The J gene is TRBJ1-1, the V gene TRBV27; 9 nucleotides align to TRBD1. The sequence was obtained from a man aged 30 to 45 who had recovered from COVID-19. For the CDR3, the DNA is TGTGCCAGCAAACACACAGGGGGCGCGAACACTGAAGCTTTCTTT. Protein: CASKHTGGANTEAFF.